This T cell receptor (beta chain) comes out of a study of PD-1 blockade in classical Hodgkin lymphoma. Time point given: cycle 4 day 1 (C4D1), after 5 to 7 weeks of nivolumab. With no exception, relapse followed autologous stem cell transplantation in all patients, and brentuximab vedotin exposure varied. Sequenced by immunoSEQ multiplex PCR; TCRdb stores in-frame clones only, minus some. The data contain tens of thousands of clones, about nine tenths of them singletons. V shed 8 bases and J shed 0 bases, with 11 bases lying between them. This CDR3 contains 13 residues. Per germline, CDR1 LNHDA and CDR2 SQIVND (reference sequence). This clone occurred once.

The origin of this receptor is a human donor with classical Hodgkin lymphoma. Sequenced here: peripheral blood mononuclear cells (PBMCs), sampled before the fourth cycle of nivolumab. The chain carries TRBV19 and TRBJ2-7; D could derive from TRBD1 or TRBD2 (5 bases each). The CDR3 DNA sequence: TGTGCCAGTGAAGCGGACACCTCCTACGAGCAGTACTTC. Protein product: CASEADTSYEQYF.